This T cell receptor beta chain came from a study of blood T cell repertoires in COVID-19. Study-wide background: T cells, B-cell-depleted T cells, or PBMCs supplied cDNA or gDNA.

CDR3 size: 11 residues. Trimming left V 7 bases short and J 6 bases short, with 10 bases between. Germline assignment: CDR1 SGHTA and CDR2 FQGNSA. As originally analysed: Nucleated cell counts were estimated from reference gene primer amplification. Sequencing was performed with immunoSEQ multiplex PCR; in TCRdb, only in-frame clones are kept and a portion is missing. Clone size and V and J calls were adopted from that table, with D and trimming inferred from the DNA. The data show approximately 15,000 clones, about 80% seen once. This receptor was taken from a woman aged 70-85 years with active COVID-19. The sample taken for sequencing was peripheral blood. The chain employs TRBV7-2 and TRBJ2-7; possible D gene TRBD2, 5 bases. CDR3 in DNA: TGTGCCAGCAAGGCTCGGGGCGAGCAGTACTTC. Its translation: CASKARGEQYF.